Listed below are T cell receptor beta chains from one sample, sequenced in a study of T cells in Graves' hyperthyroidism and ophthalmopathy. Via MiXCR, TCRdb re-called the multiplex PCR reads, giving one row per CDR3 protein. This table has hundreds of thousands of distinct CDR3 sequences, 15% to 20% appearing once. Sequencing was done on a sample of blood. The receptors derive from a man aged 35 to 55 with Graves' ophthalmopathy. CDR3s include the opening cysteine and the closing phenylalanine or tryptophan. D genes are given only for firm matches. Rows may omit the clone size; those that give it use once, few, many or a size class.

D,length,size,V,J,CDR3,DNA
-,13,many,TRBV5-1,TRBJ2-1,CASSTRARDEQFF,TGCGCCAGCAGCACCAGAGCGAGGGATGAGCAGTTCTTC
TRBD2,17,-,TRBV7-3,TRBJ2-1,CASSLMGGTSGSGEQFF,TGTGCCAGCAGCTTAATGGGGGGGACTAGCGGGAGTGGTGAGCAGTTCTTC
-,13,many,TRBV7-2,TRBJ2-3,CASSQYRADTQYF,TGTGCCAGCAGCCAATACAGAGCAGATACGCAGTATTTT
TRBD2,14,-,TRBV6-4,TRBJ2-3,CASSRIAGADTQYF,TGTGCCAGCAGTCGAATAGCGGGGGCAGATACGCAGTATTTT
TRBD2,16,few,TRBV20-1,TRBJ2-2,CSALGLAGGDTGELFF,TGCAGTGCTCTGGGACTAGCGGGAGGGGACACCGGGGAGCTGTTTTTT
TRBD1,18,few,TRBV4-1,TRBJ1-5,CASSQDGGGTGGRQPQHF,TGCGCCAGCAGCCAAGATGGGGGTGGGACAGGGGGCCGGCAGCCCCAGCATTTT
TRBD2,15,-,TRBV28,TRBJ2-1,CASSPGGAGKDEQFF,TGTGCCAGCAGTCCGGGGGGGGCAGGGAAGGATGAGCAGTTCTTC
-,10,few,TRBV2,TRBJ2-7,CASYSYEQYF,TGTGCCAGTTACTCCTACGAGCAGTACTTC
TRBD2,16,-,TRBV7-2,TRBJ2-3,CASSLASGNEGDTQYF,TGTGCCAGCAGCTTAGCTAGCGGGAACGAGGGAGATACGCAGTATTTT
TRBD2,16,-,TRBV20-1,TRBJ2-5,CSGSREGGGARETQYF,TGCAGTGGGTCTAGAGAGGGCGGGGGGGCGCGGGAGACCCAGTACTTC
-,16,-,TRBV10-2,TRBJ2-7,CASRTQSLPPSYEQYF,TGCGCCAGCAGGACTCAGAGTCTACCGCCGAGCTACGAGCAGTACTTC
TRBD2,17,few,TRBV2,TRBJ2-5,CASSWLGNSGGGETQYF,TGTGCCAGCAGTTGGCTCGGTAATAGCGGGGGCGGAGAGACCCAGTACTTC
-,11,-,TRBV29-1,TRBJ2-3,CSVEEAYTQYF,TGCAGCGTCGAGGAAGCTTATACGCAGTATTTT
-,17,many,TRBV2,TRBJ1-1,CASSENRAGVENTEAFF,TGTGCCAGCAGTGAAAATAGGGCAGGGGTTGAGAACACTGAAGCTTTCTTT
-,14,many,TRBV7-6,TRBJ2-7,CASSQGTGLYEQYF,TGTGCCAGCAGTCAGGGCACAGGGCTCTACGAGCAGTACTTC
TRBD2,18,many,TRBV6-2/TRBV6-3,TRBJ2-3,CASSLTSGGTQGTDTQYF,TGTGCCAGCAGCCTAACTAGCGGGGGGACTCAAGGCACAGATACGCAGTATTTT
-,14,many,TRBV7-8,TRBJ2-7,CASSASTGFGEQYF,TGTGCCAGCAGCGCAAGCACAGGGTTTGGCGAGCAGTACTTC
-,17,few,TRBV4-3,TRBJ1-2,CASSQTRMSRGLVGYTF,TGCGCCAGCAGCCAAACGAGGATGAGCAGGGGATTGGTCGGCTACACCTTC
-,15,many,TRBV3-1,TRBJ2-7,CASSQGQLTSYEQYF,TGTGCCAGCAGCCAAGGACAGTTAACCTCCTACGAGCAGTACTTC
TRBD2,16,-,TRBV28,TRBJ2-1,CASSSRGDNSYNEQFF,TGTGCCAGCAGCTCGCGGGGGGATAACTCCTACAATGAGCAGTTCTTC
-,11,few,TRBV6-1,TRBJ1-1,CASKLPTEAFF,TGTGCCAGCAAACTCCCCACTGAAGCTTTCTTT
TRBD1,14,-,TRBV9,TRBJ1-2,CASSDGTAYYGYTF,TGTGCCAGCAGCGATGGGACAGCCTACTATGGCTACACCTTC
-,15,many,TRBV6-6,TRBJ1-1,CASSYSRSGNTEAFF,TGTGCCAGCAGTTACTCGAGATCAGGGAACACTGAAGCTTTCTTT
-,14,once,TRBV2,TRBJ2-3,CARTRAGGTDTQYF,TGTGCCAGAACAAGGGCCGGCGGTACAGATACGCAGTATTTT
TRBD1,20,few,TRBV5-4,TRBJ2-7,CASSLLRDRGLQVVPYEQYF,TGTGCCAGCAGCTTACTCCGGGACAGGGGTCTCCAGGTCGTCCCCTACGAGCAGTACTTC
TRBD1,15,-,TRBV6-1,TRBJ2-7,CASSGRTGHSYEQYF,TGTGCCAGCAGTGGAAGGACAGGGCATTCCTACGAGCAGTACTTC
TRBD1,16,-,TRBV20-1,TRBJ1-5,CSARDVNRGFNQPQHF,TGCAGTGCTAGAGATGTCAACAGGGGATTCAATCAGCCCCAGCATTTT
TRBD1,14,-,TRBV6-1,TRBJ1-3,CASSHRGTGNTIYF,TGTGCCAGCAGCCACAGGGGAACTGGAAACACCATATATTTT
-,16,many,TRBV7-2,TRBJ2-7,CASSGKHRDNSYEQYF,TGTGCCAGCAGCGGGAAACACCGGGACAACTCCTACGAGCAGTACTTC
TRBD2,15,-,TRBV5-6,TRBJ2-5,CASSLDAGGSETQYF,TGTGCCAGCAGCTTGGACGCGGGGGGATCAGAGACCCAGTACTTC
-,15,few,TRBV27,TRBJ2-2,CASKTSSVNTGELFF,TGTGCCAGCAAGACATCTAGCGTTAACACCGGGGAGCTGTTTTTT
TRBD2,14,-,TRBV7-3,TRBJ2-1,CASSLSGLAGEQFF,TGTGCCAGCAGCCTCTCGGGACTAGCGGGCGAGCAGTTCTTC
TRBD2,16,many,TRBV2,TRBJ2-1,CASSSLAGGSNNEQFF,TGTGCCAGCAGTTCACTCGCGGGGGGCAGTAACAATGAGCAGTTCTTC
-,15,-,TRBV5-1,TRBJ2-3,CASSPGPLGADTQYF,TGCGCCAGCAGCCCGGGACCTCTCGGGGCAGATACGCAGTATTTT
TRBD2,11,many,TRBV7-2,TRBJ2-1,CASGNYNEQFF,TGTGCTAGCGGGAACTACAATGAGCAGTTCTTC
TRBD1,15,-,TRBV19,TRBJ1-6,CASSMGQGDNSPLHF,TGTGCCAGTAGTATGGGACAGGGAGATAATTCACCCCTCCACTTT
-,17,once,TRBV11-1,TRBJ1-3,CASSHTPGHYSGNTIYF,TGTGCCAGCAGCCATACCCCGGGACACTACTCTGGAAACACCATATATTTT